Below are 11 T cell receptor beta chains sequenced from a single sample in a study of T cells after yellow fever vaccination. MiXCR was run by TCRdb on the 5' RACE reads, yielding one entry per CDR3 protein. The sample has around 550,000 distinct CDR3 sequences, less than 20% seen once. The input for sequencing was PBMCs, taken 15 days after the yellow fever booster vaccination. The receptors originated from a young man who received the YFV17D yellow fever vaccine.

The table lists this clonotype with a few counts. The chain employs TRBV20-1 and TRBJ2-5; 7 nucleotides align to TRBD2. The germline CDR1 and CDR2 sequences are DFQATT and SNEGSKA (reference sequence). This CDR3 contains 14 residues. V dropped 3 bases and J dropped 0; count of bases not matched to a gene: 4. CDR3 sequence: CSASETSDQETQYF. The CDR3 DNA is TGCAGTGCTAGCGAAACTAGCGACCAAGAGACCCAGTACTTC.

This chain connects TRBV25-1 to TRBJ2-3, with a weak D call TRBD1 (6 bases). Germline lookup yields CDR1 MGHDK and CDR2 SYGVNS. The CDR3 has 14 amino acids. The ends were cut back, 6 bases at V and 3 bases at J, with 13 bases in the middle. CDR3 bases: TGTGCCAGCAGGCATACAGGGTTAACAGATACGCAGTATTTT. It translates to CASRHTGLTDTQYF.

The chain combines TRBV28 with TRBJ1-1, with D perhaps matching TRBD1 (5 bases). CDR1 and CDR2 (germline): MDHEN, SYDVKM. The length of the CDR3 is 11 residues. V was shortened by 6 bases and J by 7 bases, with 9 bases between the two germline ends. The CDR3 bases are TGTGCCAGCAGCAGCGGGGGTGAAGCTTTCTTT. It yields the protein CASSSGGEAFF. Using reference TRBV28 and TRBJ1-1 for the parts outside the CDR3, the full variable domain is DVKVTQSSRYLVKRTGEKVFLECVQDMDHENMFWYRQDPGLGLRLIYFSYDVKMKEKGDIPEGYSVSREKKERFSLILESASTNQTSMYLCASSSGGEAFFGQGTRLTVV.

This clonotype was picked up a small number of times. The chain carries TRBV7-8 and TRBJ2-3; D may correspond to TRBD1 or TRBD2 (5 bases each). Germline CDR1 SGHVS, CDR2 FQNEAQ. V lost 6 bases to trimming and J lost 6 bases, with 16 bases between them. This CDR3 contains 14 residues. DNA of the CDR3: TGTGCCAGCAGAGCTGAGGGGCTCGCGGATACGCAGTATTTT. As protein: CASRAEGLADTQYF.

The chain recombines TRBV23-1 with TRBJ1-4; 8 bases align to TRBD1. TRBV23-1 is reported as an ORF; its role is uncertain. The CDR3 extends over 15 amino acids. The junction had 8 bases not matched to a gene; V was cut back by 3 bases and J by 8 bases. The CDR3 coding sequence is TGCGCCAGCAGTCAGGTGGACAGGGATGAAGAAAAACTGTTTTTT. Residues: CASSQVDRDEEKLFF.

The chain has TRBV29-1 and TRBJ2-2; D is possibly TRBD1 or TRBD2 (5 bases each). The germline V gene encodes CDR1 SQVTM and CDR2 ANQGSEA. This CDR3 contains 11 residues. With 7 bases removed from V and 7 bases from J, the gap between germline ends came to 10 bases. CDR3 nucleotides: TGCAGCGGCCGGGACGGCGGGGAGCTGTTTTTT. It yields the protein CSGRDGGELFF.

The chain employs TRBV21-1 and TRBJ2-3; TRBD1 reflects the table's D call only, with no check against the DNA. TRBV21-1 is termed a pseudogene. The CDR3 has 19 amino acids. The CDR3 nucleotides are TGTGCCAGCAGCCGGCGAGGTCAGGACCCCGGTCCTCACACAGATACGCAGTATTTT. It codes for CASSRRGQDPGPHTDTQYF.

V and J are TRBV5-1 and TRBJ2-3, with TRBD2 as a possible D gene (5 bases). V was clipped by 1 base and J by 0 bases, with 18 bases between them. The CDR3 spans 18 residues. CDR1 and CDR2 from the germline V gene are SGHRS and YFSETQ. CDR3 in amino acids: CASSLLARGATSTDTQYF. CDR3 sequence (DNA): TGCGCCAGCAGCTTGTTAGCTCGGGGAGCGACAAGCACAGATACGCAGTATTTT.

In this sample, this clonotype turned up a few times. This chain links TRBV18 with TRBJ2-2; 7 nucleotides agree with TRBD2. Germline V gene lookup returns CDR1 KGHSH and CDR2 LQKENI. Trimming removed 3 bases from V and 1 base from J; junction bases left unmatched: 5. This CDR3 is 16 amino acids long. CDR3 residues: CASSPWLAENTGELFF. The CDR3 DNA follows: TGTGCCAGCTCACCTTGGCTAGCGGAGAACACCGGGGAGCTGTTTTTT.

The V gene is TRBV10-3, the J gene TRBJ2-6; D might be TRBD1 (5 bases). Germline CDR1 reads ENHRY; CDR2 reads SYGVKD. CDR3 length equals 16 residues. The V end was cut by 4 bases, the J end by 1 base, with 11 bases between. The CDR3 nucleotides read TGTGCCATCAGTGGGTACACAGGTTCTGGGGCCAACGTCCTGACTTTC. Translating it yields CAISGYTGSGANVLTF.

The sample holds a few counts of this clonotype. The chain recombines TRBV7-2 with TRBJ2-5; D possibly corresponds to TRBD2 (5 bases). Germline V gene sequence: CDR1 SGHTA, CDR2 FQGNSA. The V end lost 0 bases, the J end lost 4 bases, and 12 bases lay between the germline ends. This CDR3 contains 15 residues. CDR3 region: CASSLAISSSETQYF. CDR3 nucleotide sequence: TGTGCCAGCAGCTTAGCCATTTCTAGCTCAGAGACCCAGTACTTC.